This T cell receptor beta chain was observed in a study of glioma-infiltrating T cells after dendritic cell vaccination. General study points: Survival was not directly related to TCR clonality in these patients.

Libraries were prepared by immunoSEQ multiplex PCR; TCRdb keeps only in-frame clonotypes and omits some of them. The repertoire includes 90,000 to 95,000 clones, roughly four fifths of them detected once, and approximately 2% sits in the top ten. Time point: after dendritic cell vaccination, including at tumor progression/relapse. As regards this clone: What it recognizes is unknown.

Looked up from germline, CDR1 is SQVTM and CDR2 is ANQGSEA. The CDR3 consists of 14 residues. After removal of 5 bases from V and 6 bases from J, the junction contained 13 bases not matched to a gene. This receptor was identified in a human donor with glioblastoma. The specimen was blood, collected after dendritic cell vaccination. The chain carries TRBV29-1 and TRBJ2-7; 7 bases agree with TRBD1. The CDR3, as DNA: TGCAGCGTTTCCCGACAGGGAATTTTGTCCGAGCAGTACTTC. This encodes CSVSRQGILSEQYF.